The clone carrying this TCR beta chain appeared a few times. The antigen is not known. The germline CDR1 and CDR2 sequences are MNHEY and SVGAGI. Trimming removed 1 base from V and 5 bases from J; junction bases left unmatched: 5. The CDR3 contains 15 residues. The data were obtained in a study of cytomegalovirus exposure and HLA in healthy donors. Overall study findings and caveats: The only immune exposure information that was available was CMV serostatus. The listing of 150 to 200 TCR beta chains classed them as cytomegalovirus-associated.

Vbeta (60) and Jbeta (13) primers were used in the PCR. The method was immunoSEQ multiplex PCR; TCRdb's version includes in-frame clones alone and lacks a portion of them. The sample lists roughly 140,000 clones, about 64% occurring once. The sample was PBMCs. The chain recombines TRBV6-5 with TRBJ1-1; 9 bases are shared with TRBD1. This clonotype was sampled from a man aged 55-75 years in good health and CMV-seronegative. DNA of the CDR3: TGTGCCAGCAGTTACTGGGGACAGGGAGAGACTGAAGCTTTCTTT. This codes for CASSYWGQGETEAFF.